This T cell receptor beta chain comes out of a study of chemoradiotherapy in HPV16-positive cancers. In the study overall: Functional T-cell assays on two HPV16-positive patients' cells defined candidate HPV-specific clones and common TCR motifs. General study results and limits: In HPV16-positive patients, HPV-responsive T-cell expansion tracked better recurrence-free survival.

Profiled with immunoSEQ multiplex PCR; TCRdb holds only in-frame clones, not every one. The profile shows 10,000 to 11,000 clones, roughly 72% of them singletons. Trimming removed 4 bases from V and 6 bases from J, with 21 bases in between. The CDR3 has 16 amino acids. Per germline, CDR1 MDHEN and CDR2 SYDVKM. A word on this clone: Its specificity is not known.

The clonotype comes from a human donor with HPV-associated anogenital cancer. Sampling was carried out from a patient who underwent chemoradiotherapy. V usage is TRBV28 and J usage is TRBJ1-2; tentatively, D is TRBD1 (6 bases). In DNA form, the CDR3 reads TGTGCCAGCAGTTCACCGGACCCCAGGGGTGCAAATGGCTACACCTTC. Translating gives CASSSPDPRGANGYTF.